These 26 T cell receptor beta chains were sequenced from one sample in a study of CD8+ T cells in alopecia areata. As for treatment: oral pan-JAK inhibitor, 5-10 mg twice daily. In each case, RNA was isolated and then reverse transcribed into cDNA as the sequencing template. Some clones are missing from TCRdb's copy, which holds only in-frame ones; the method was immunoSEQ multiplex PCR. The data hold approximately 100,000 clones, with 80% to 90% observed a single time. The sample was CD8+ T cells sorted from blood, taken between weeks 30 and 35, from a patient treated with tofacitinib. These TCRs come from a human donor with alopecia areata.

The gene calls are TRBV7-2 and TRBJ2-7; tentative D call: TRBD1 (6 bases). Trimming shortened V by 7 bases and J by 2 bases, and 18 bases separated the two germline ends. The CDR3 runs to 15 residues. CDR1 and CDR2 from the germline V gene are SGHTA and FQGNSA. The CDR3, as DNA: TGTGCCAGCACCCGATCAGGGGAACACCCCTACGAGCAGTACTTC. The encoded protein is CASTRSGEHPYEQYF.

CDR3 in DNA: TGTGCCAGCGTACTAGCGGGAGGACAACCCAGGGAGCTGTTTTTT. This codes for CASVLAGGQPRELFF. The chain has TRBV5-6 and TRBJ2-2; 12 bases are a match to TRBD2. Trimming cost V 7 bases and J 9 bases; bases outside gene matches: 10. This CDR3 region has 15 residues. Germline V gene lookup returns CDR1 SGHDT and CDR2 YYEEEE.

The V call is TRBV12-5, the J call TRBJ2-1; D not certain. The V gene's germline CDR1 is LGHNT and CDR2 FRNRAP. This CDR3 is built from 10 residues. The V end was cut by 6 bases, the J end by 5 bases, with 2 bases between. This CDR3 reads CASGDNEQFF. Here the CDR3 DNA reads TGTGCTAGTGGCGACAATGAGCAGTTCTTC. Variable domain in full (rest from reference TRBV12-5 and TRBJ2-1): DARVTQTPRHKVTEMGQEVTMRCQPILGHNTVFWYRQTMMQGLELLAYFRNRAPLDDSGMPKDRFSAEMPDATLATLKIQPSEPRDSAVYFCASGDNEQFFGPGTRLTVL.

V gene TRBV9 combines with J gene TRBJ2-3; D unclear. In germline, CDR1 is SGDLS, CDR2 YYNGEE. CDR3 size: 15 residues. The V end was cut by 1 base, the J end by 2 bases, with 11 bases between. The CDR3 protein is CASSVSLGNTDTQYF. The CDR3 DNA reads TGTGCCAGCAGCGTATCACTTGGGAACACAGATACGCAGTATTTT.

To note about this clone: Mismatch with germline at one junction end may stem from a read error. The chain couples TRBV7-9 to TRBJ2-7, with unresolved D. Germline values: CDR1 SEHNR, CDR2 FQNEAQ (reference sequence). This CDR3 is 11 amino acids long. The CDR3 reads CASSPSCEQYF. In nucleotides, the CDR3 is TGTGCCAGCAGCCCCTCCTGCGAGCAGTACTTC.

The V call is TRBV2, the J call TRBJ2-7, with D perhaps TRBD2 (5 bases). Germline-derived CDR1 and CDR2 are SNHLY and FYNNEI. Between the trimmed V and J ends, which lost 1 base and 6 bases, there was a span of 16 bases. The CDR3 is 15 amino acids. CDR3 residues: CASSEGGYPEGEQYF. The CDR3, as DNA: TGTGCCAGCAGTGAAGGAGGATATCCCGAGGGCGAGCAGTACTTC.

The chain is built from TRBV2 and TRBJ2-7; 7 bases line up with TRBD1. Trimming cost V 5 bases and J 1 base; bases outside gene matches: 5. CDR3 size: 14 residues. Looked up from germline, CDR1 is SNHLY and CDR2 is FYNNEI. The CDR3 DNA sequence: TGTGCCAGCAGTCCGGGGACAGCTTCCTACGAGCAGTACTTC. This sequence encodes CASSPGTASYEQYF.

The V gene is TRBV7-9, the J gene TRBJ2-1; D call uncertain. CDR1 SEHNR and CDR2 FQNEAQ come from the germline V gene (reference sequence). The CDR3 contains 13 residues. V was clipped by 1 base and J by 6 bases, with 7 bases between them. As DNA, the CDR3 is TGTGCCAGCAGCTTAGGGTCGACCAATGAGCAGTTCTTC. Translation gives CASSLGSTNEQFF.

The chain couples TRBV29-1 to TRBJ1-1; maybe TRBD1 (6 bases). The CDR3 contains 14 residues. CDR1 SQVTM and CDR2 ANQGSEA come from the germline V gene. V was pared by 7 bases and J by 0 bases, with 15 bases between. CDR3: CSAPDQGLNTEAFF. In nucleotides, the CDR3 is TGCAGCGCCCCCGATCAGGGGTTGAACACTGAAGCTTTCTTT.

In nucleotides, the CDR3 is TGTGCCAGCAGTTTAGTTGGGCTCACAGATACGCAGTATTTT. Translation gives CASSLVGLTDTQYF. The chain recombines TRBV27 with TRBJ2-3; D is uncertain. The germline CDR1 and CDR2 sequences are MNHEY and SMNVEV (reference sequence). The CDR3 consists of 14 residues. The V and J ends lost 2 bases and 2 bases respectively, with 8 bases between them.

The rearrangement joins TRBV11-2 to TRBJ2-4; TRBD1 agrees at 9 bases. The length of the CDR3 is 16 residues. Germline CDR1 and CDR2: SGHAT and FQNNGV. Trimming at V came to 5 bases and at J to 1 base, leaving 6 bases not matched to a gene. The CDR3 sequence: CASSPTGGLAKNIQYF. The CDR3 DNA follows: TGTGCCAGCAGCCCTACAGGGGGCCTGGCCAAAAACATTCAGTACTTC.

This chain's CDR3 is CASSLMGNEQFF. CDR3 sequence (DNA): TGTGCCAGCAGCTTAATGGGCAATGAGCAGTTCTTC. The chain uses TRBV7-3 and TRBJ2-1; D gene ambiguous. From germline, CDR1 is SGHTA and CDR2 FQGTGA. Trimming took off 1 base at V and 6 bases at J, with 4 bases between the two ends. The CDR3 totals 12 residues. Variable domain in full (rest from reference TRBV7-3 and TRBJ2-1): GAGVSQTPSNKVTEKGKYVELRCDPISGHTALYWYRQSLGQGPEFLIYFQGTGAADDSGLPNDRFFAVRPEGSVSTLKIQRTERGDSAVYLCASSLMGNEQFFGPGTRLTVL.

This clone was seen a single time. The chain recombines TRBV6-5 with TRBJ2-7; D unclear. Germline CDR1 MNHEY, CDR2 SVGAGI. This CDR3 contains 15 residues. V gave up 0 bases and J gave up 3 bases, with 12 bases separating them. The CDR3 coding sequence is TGTGCCAGCAGTTACTCGTCGAAGGTTCGCTACGAGCAGTACTTC. This encodes CASSYSSKVRYEQYF.

This sequence joins TRBV7-9 and TRBJ1-5, with D unclear. V dropped 0 bases and J dropped 0 bases, with 6 bases sitting between them. Germline values: CDR1 SEHNR, CDR2 FQNEAQ (reference sequence). The CDR3 has 15 residues. CDR3 amino acids: CASSLAWDSNQPQHF. The CDR3 nucleotides read TGTGCCAGCAGCTTAGCTTGGGATAGCAATCAGCCCCAGCATTTT.

The chain has TRBV7-8 and TRBJ2-5, with 7 bases that match TRBD1. The assigned J gene may be wrong: the sequence end matches TRBJ2-7 better. From germline, CDR1 is SGHVS and CDR2 FQNEAQ. The CDR3 extends over 14 amino acids. The CDR3 nucleotides are TGTGCCAGCAGCGAGGGACAGAGTTCCTACGAGCAGTACTTC. Encoded protein: CASSEGQSSYEQYF.

Details on this clone: Other DNA sequences in the same sample also yield this CDR3. V usage is TRBV7-6 and J usage is TRBJ2-6; D not resolved. Germline loops: CDR1 SGHVS, CDR2 FNYEAQ. Trimming left V 6 bases short and J 3 bases short, with 6 bases between. The CDR3 runs 13 residues. CDR3 sequence (DNA): TGTGCCAGCAGAACCCGTGGGGCCAACGTCCTGACTTTC. Translated: CASRTRGANVLTF.

The gene calls are TRBV11-2 and TRBJ1-1; TRBD1 might be the D (5 bases). This CDR3 comprises 13 residues. Germline CDR1 SGHAT, CDR2 FQNNGV. V lost 3 bases, J lost 6 bases, and 11 bases lay in between. This chain's CDR3 is CASSFGDRAEAFF. The DNA of the CDR3 is TGTGCCAGCAGCTTCGGGGACCGCGCTGAAGCTTTCTTT.

The chain employs TRBV9 and TRBJ2-7; TRBD1 or TRBD2 may be the D gene (6 bases each). The CDR3 length is 17 residues. CDR1 is SGDLS and CDR2 is YYNGEE in the germline V gene. V shed 3 bases and J shed 2 bases, with 21 bases lying between them. The CDR3 spells CASSGQGGGRTTYEQYF. Here the CDR3 DNA reads TGTGCCAGCAGCGGACAAGGAGGGGGACGGACTACCTACGAGCAGTACTTC.

This clone was observed a handful of times. This rearrangement joins TRBV27 to TRBJ2-1, with TRBD1 as a possible D gene (6 bases). This CDR3 comprises 16 residues. Germline CDR1 reads MNHEY; CDR2 reads SMNVEV (reference sequence). Between the trimmed V and J ends, which lost 1 base and 4 bases, there was a span of 14 bases. CDR3 protein: CASSLWGLESYNEQFF. CDR3 nucleotide sequence: TGTGCCAGCAGTTTATGGGGGCTAGAGTCGTACAATGAGCAGTTCTTC.

The rearrangement links TRBV10-3 to TRBJ2-5, with TRBD1 matching 10 bases. Germline V gene data show CDR1 as ENHRY and CDR2 as SYGVKD. This CDR3 region has 16 residues. The V segment lost 3 bases and the J segment 1 base; nucleotides outside the gene matches: 5. The CDR3 nucleotides read TGTGCCATCAGTGACCGGGACAGGGGAGGCCAAGAGACCCAGTACTTC. It is translated as CAISDRDRGGQETQYF.

The rearrangement links TRBV4-1 to TRBJ2-7; D gene unclear. The CDR3 spans 14 residues. The ends were cut back, 1 base at V and 0 bases at J, with 7 bases in the middle. Germline values: CDR1 MGHRA, CDR2 YSYEKL. The CDR3 coding sequence is TGCGCCAGCAGCCAAGTCGCACCCTCCTACGAGCAGTACTTC. This encodes CASSQVAPSYEQYF.

The chain carries TRBV7-9 and TRBJ2-4, with TRBD2 identical over 13 bases. Germline-derived CDR1 and CDR2 are SEHNR and FQNEAQ (reference sequence). This CDR3 has 18 residues. The V and J ends lost 5 bases and 3 bases, in that order; junction bases with no gene match: 10. The CDR3 loop reads CASSPTSGGPRVKNIQYF. CDR3 nucleotides: TGTGCCAGCAGCCCGACTAGCGGGGGGCCCCGCGTCAAAAACATTCAGTACTTC.

The chain combines TRBV5-1 with TRBJ1-4, with 9 positions matching TRBD1. The trim removed 3 bases at V and 8 bases at J, leaving 8 bases unmatched. Germline CDR1 SGHRS, CDR2 YFSETQ. This CDR3 has 15 amino acids. CDR3 loop: CASSSGQGGGEKLFF. The CDR3 coding sequence is TGCGCCAGCAGCTCGGGACAGGGCGGGGGCGAAAAACTGTTTTTT.

V is TRBV27 and J is TRBJ2-7, with 10 bases identical to TRBD1. The germline V gene has CDR1 MNHEY and CDR2 SMNVEV (reference sequence). With 0 bases clipped from V and 4 bases from J, the junction kept 3 bases outside the gene matches. This CDR3 has 15 amino acids. DNA of the CDR3: TGTGCCAGCAGTTTATCGTCGGACAGGGGGTACGAGCAGTACTTC. As protein: CASSLSSDRGYEQYF.

The genes are TRBV5-5 and TRBJ2-7; D tentatively fits TRBD1 or TRBD2 (6 bases each). V was shortened by 0 bases and J by 6 bases, with 13 bases between the two germline ends. The CDR3 totals 14 residues. In germline, CDR1 is SGHKS, CDR2 YYEKEE (reference sequence). The CDR3 protein is CASSLVIGGGEQYF. CDR3 sequence (DNA): TGTGCCAGCAGCTTGGTGATCGGGGGCGGCGAGCAGTACTTC.

The chain uses TRBV18 and TRBJ1-1; D is unresolved. Germline V gene lookup returns CDR1 KGHSH and CDR2 LQKENI. This CDR3 has 14 residues. Trimming removed 1 base at V and 1 base at J, with 7 bases between. CDR3 bases: TGTGCCAGCTCACCACGGCAAGGGAACACTGAAGCTTTCTTT. This translates into CASSPRQGNTEAFF.